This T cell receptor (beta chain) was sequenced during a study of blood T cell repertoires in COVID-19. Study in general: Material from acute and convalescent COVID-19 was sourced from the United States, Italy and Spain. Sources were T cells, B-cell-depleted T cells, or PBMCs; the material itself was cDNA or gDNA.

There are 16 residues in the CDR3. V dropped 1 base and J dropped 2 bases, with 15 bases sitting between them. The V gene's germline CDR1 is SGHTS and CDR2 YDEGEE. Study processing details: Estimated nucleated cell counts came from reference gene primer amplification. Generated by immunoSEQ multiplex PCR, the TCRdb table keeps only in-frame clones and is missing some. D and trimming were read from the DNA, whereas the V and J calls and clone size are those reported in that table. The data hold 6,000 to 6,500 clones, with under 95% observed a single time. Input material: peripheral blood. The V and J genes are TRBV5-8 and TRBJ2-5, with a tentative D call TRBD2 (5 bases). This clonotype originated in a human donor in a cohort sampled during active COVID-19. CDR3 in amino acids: CASSLSQGSGQETQYF. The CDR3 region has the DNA TGTGCCAGCAGCTTGTCCCAAGGTTCGGGGCAAGAGACCCAGTACTTC. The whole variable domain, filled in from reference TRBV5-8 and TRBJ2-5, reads EAGVTQSPTHLIKTRGQQATLRCSPISGHTSVYWYQQALGLGLQFLLWYDEGEERNRGNFPPRFSGRQFPNYSSELNVNALELEDSALYLCASSLSQGSGQETQYFGPGTRLLVL.